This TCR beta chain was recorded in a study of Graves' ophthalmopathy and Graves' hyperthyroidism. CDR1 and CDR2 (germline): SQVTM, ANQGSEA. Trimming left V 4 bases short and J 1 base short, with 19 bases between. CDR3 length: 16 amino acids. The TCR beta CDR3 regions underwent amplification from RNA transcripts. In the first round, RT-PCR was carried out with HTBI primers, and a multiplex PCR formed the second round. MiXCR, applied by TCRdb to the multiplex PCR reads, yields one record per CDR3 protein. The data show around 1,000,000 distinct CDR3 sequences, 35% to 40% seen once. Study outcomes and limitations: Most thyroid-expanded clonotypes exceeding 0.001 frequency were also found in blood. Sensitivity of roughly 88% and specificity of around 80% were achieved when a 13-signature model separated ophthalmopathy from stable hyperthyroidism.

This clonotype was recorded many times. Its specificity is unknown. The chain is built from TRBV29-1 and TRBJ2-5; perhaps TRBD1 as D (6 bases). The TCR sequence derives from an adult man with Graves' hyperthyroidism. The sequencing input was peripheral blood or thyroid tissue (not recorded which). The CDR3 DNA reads TGCAGCGTTGTGCGGAACACCGGGACACTCCAAGAGACCCAGTACTTC. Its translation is CSVVRNTGTLQETQYF.